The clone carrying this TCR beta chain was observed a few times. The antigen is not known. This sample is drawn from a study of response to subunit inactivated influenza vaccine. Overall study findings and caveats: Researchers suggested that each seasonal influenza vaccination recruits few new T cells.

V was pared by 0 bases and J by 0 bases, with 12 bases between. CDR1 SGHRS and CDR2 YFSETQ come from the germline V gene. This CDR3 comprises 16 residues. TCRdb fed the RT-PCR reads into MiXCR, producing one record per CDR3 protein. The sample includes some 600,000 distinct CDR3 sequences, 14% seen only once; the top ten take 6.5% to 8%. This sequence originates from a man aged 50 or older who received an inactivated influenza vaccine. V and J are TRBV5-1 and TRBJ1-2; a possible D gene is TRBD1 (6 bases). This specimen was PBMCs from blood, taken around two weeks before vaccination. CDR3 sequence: CASSLVSRTANYGYTF. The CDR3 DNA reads TGCGCCAGCAGCTTGGTATCCAGGACAGCTAACTATGGCTACACCTTC.